The 22 T cell receptor beta chains reported below all come from one sample, sequenced in a study of blood T cell repertoires in COVID-19. The protocol was immunoSEQ multiplex PCR, while the TCRdb copy is restricted to in-frame clones and leaves out a portion. The sample gives 130,000 to 150,000 clones, around nine tenths of which show up once; roughly 4% is in the top ten. Specimen: peripheral blood. These receptor sequences come from a woman between 35 and 50 years old with acute or convalescent COVID-19.

The J gene is TRBJ2-3, the V gene TRBV6-1; D is ambiguous. Germline V lookup: CDR1 MNHNS, CDR2 SASEGT. CDR3 length equals 16 residues. Trimming cost V 3 bases and J 3 bases, with 16 bases left between them. In nucleotides, the CDR3 is TGTGCCAGCAGTGATTTAGCCCTACGTGGGACAGATACGCAGTATTTT. It is translated as CASSDLALRGTDTQYF.

The chain joins TRBV18 to TRBJ1-2; D gene uncertain. V was cut by 0 bases and J by 8 bases, with 7 bases left in between. The germline V gene has CDR1 KGHSH and CDR2 LQKENI. This CDR3 is 12 amino acids long. The CDR3: CASSPPATGYTF. In DNA form, the CDR3 reads TGTGCCAGCTCACCACCGGCGACAGGCTACACCTTC.

The rearrangement joins TRBV4-3 to TRBJ1-6; 7 positions agree with TRBD1. V shed 3 bases, J shed 2 bases, and the junction held 1 base outside the gene matches. The CDR3 has 15 amino acids. The germline gives CDR1 LGHNA, CDR2 YSLEER. CDR3 sequence (DNA): TGCGCCAGCAGCCAGACAGGGACCTATAATTCACCCCTCCACTTT. This gives the protein CASSQTGTYNSPLHF.

The chain is built from TRBV7-9 and TRBJ2-1, with 7 positions matching TRBD2. Per the germline V gene, CDR1 is SEHNR and CDR2 is FQNEAQ (reference sequence). The V and J ends lost 2 bases and 9 bases, in that order; junction bases with no gene match: 7. This CDR3 is built from 14 residues. The CDR3 sequence is CASSLIREVGEQFF. CDR3 sequence (DNA): TGTGCCAGCAGCTTAATACGGGAGGTGGGTGAGCAGTTCTTC.

This clone was seen a few times. The sample holds other DNA sequences that translate to the same CDR3. This sequence joins TRBV6-5 and TRBJ1-3; TRBD1 is a possible D gene (6 bases). Germline values: CDR1 MNHEY, CDR2 SVGAGI. The ends were cut back, 7 bases at V and 4 bases at J, with 17 bases in the middle. The length of the CDR3 is 15 residues. The CDR3 DNA reads as TGTGCCAGCACCCCGGGACCTGGGGGCGGAAACACCATATATTTT. Protein sequence: CASTPGPGGGNTIYF.

The rearrangement links TRBV30 to TRBJ2-7, with 9 positions matching TRBD2. V trimming: 5 bases; J trimming: 2 bases; junction bases outside the gene matches: 10. The germline CDR1 and CDR2 sequences are GTSNPN and SVGIG (reference sequence). The CDR3 contains 15 residues. Here the CDR3 DNA reads TGTGCCTGGGGGAGAGGGGCTAGCGGGGCCTACGAGCAGTACTTC. As protein: CAWGRGASGAYEQYF.

The V and J genes are TRBV23-1 and TRBJ2-7; TRBD1 aligns across 7 bases. TRBV23-1 is classed as an ORF, of uncertain function. This CDR3 contains 14 residues. V trimming: 2 bases; J trimming: 3 bases; junction bases outside the gene matches: 4. The CDR3 reads CASSQRDSGYEQYF. Here the CDR3 DNA reads TGCGCCAGCAGTCAAAGGGACAGTGGCTACGAGCAGTACTTC.

DNA of the CDR3: TGTGCCAGCCGAGCAACTAATGAAAAACTGTTTTTT. Its translation: CASRATNEKLFF. The chain recombines TRBV6-5 with TRBJ1-4; D unresolved. The CDR3 is 12 amino acids. Trimming shortened V by 8 bases and J by 0 bases, and 4 bases separated the two germline ends. The germline V gene encodes CDR1 MNHEY and CDR2 SVGAGI.

CDR3 DNA: TGTGCCAGCAGTTTAGGGACAGCGAACACTGAAGCTTTCTTT. It yields the protein CASSLGTANTEAFF. The gene calls are TRBV27 and TRBJ1-1, with 7 nucleotides matching TRBD1. The germline CDR1 and CDR2 sequences are MNHEY and SMNVEV (reference sequence). Germline trimming cut 2 bases from V and 1 base from J; bases unmatched to any gene: 1. The CDR3 loop spans 14 amino acids.

The rearrangement joins TRBV5-6 to TRBJ1-1, with 8 bases lining up with TRBD1. CDR3 length: 13 amino acids. The V and J ends lost 3 bases and 4 bases, in that order; junction bases with no gene match: 2. Per germline, CDR1 SGHDT and CDR2 YYEEEE. The CDR3 DNA follows: TGTGCCAGCAGCTGGGACAGGAGCACTGAAGCTTTCTTT. This gives the protein CASSWDRSTEAFF.

This chain joins TRBV5-1 and TRBJ1-1; D perhaps matches TRBD1 (5 bases). Germline-derived CDR1 and CDR2 are SGHRS and YFSETQ. V gave up 2 bases and J gave up 5 bases, with 10 bases separating them. This CDR3 has 13 residues. In nucleotides, the CDR3 is TGCGCCAGCAGCTTTACAGGTACGACTGAAGCTTTCTTT. It translates to CASSFTGTTEAFF.

The CDR3 spells CASSPGTVDSPLHF. The CDR3 DNA follows: TGTGCCAGCTCACCCGGGACAGTAGATTCACCCCTCCACTTT. This chain connects TRBV18 to TRBJ1-6, with 7 bases lining up with TRBD1. There are 14 residues in the CDR3. J lost 8 bases, V lost 3 bases, and 4 bases had no gene match. Germline assignment: CDR1 KGHSH and CDR2 LQKENI. Full variable domain (rest looked up from reference TRBV18 and TRBJ1-6): NAGVMQNPRHLVRRRGQEARLRCSPMKGHSHVYWYRQLPEEGLKFMVYLQKENIIDESGMPKERFSAEFPKEGPSILRIQQVVRGDSAAYFCASSPGTVDSPLHFGNGTRLTVT.

This chain links TRBV9 with TRBJ2-7, with D tentatively TRBD1 (6 bases). Germline CDR1 is SGDLS and CDR2 is YYNGEE. The V end was cut by 2 bases, the J end by 0 bases, with 9 bases between. The CDR3 loop spans 14 amino acids. This chain's CDR3 is CASSVRDTSYEQYF. The CDR3 DNA reads TGTGCCAGCAGCGTTCGGGACACCTCCTACGAGCAGTACTTC.

V gene TRBV7-9 combines with J gene TRBJ1-1, with 7 nucleotides matching TRBD1. Looked up from germline, CDR1 is SEHNR and CDR2 is FQNEAQ (reference sequence). This CDR3 spans 14 amino acids. With V trimmed by 7 bases and J by 6 bases, 11 bases remained unmatched. CDR3 residues: CASNSLGTVPEAFF. In nucleotides, the CDR3 is TGTGCCAGCAACTCCTTGGGGACAGTACCTGAAGCTTTCTTT.

The CDR3 sequence is CASSLTDRGNTEAFF. The CDR3 DNA reads as TGTGCCAGCAGCTTAACCGACAGGGGGAACACTGAAGCTTTCTTT. The rearrangement joins TRBV7-2 to TRBJ1-1; the match to TRBD1 covers 8 bases. Per germline, CDR1 SGHTA and CDR2 FQGNSA. The length of the CDR3 is 15 residues. The V gene end was trimmed by 2 bases and the J gene end by 1 base; junction bases not matched to a gene: 3.

The rearrangement joins TRBV5-8 to TRBJ1-3, with D possibly TRBD1 on 6 matching bases. Trimming left V 3 bases short and J 0 bases short, with 13 bases between. Germline CDR1 and CDR2: SGHTS and YDEGEE. The CDR3 runs to 16 residues. The CDR3 region has the DNA TGTGCCAGCAGCTCGGGACACACCAACTCTGGAAACACCATATATTTT. Its protein is CASSSGHTNSGNTIYF.

V is TRBV11-2 and J is TRBJ1-1, with 9 bases identical to TRBD1. The CDR3 length is 12 residues. CDR1 and CDR2 (germline): SGHAT, FQNNGV. V dropped 6 bases and J dropped 7; count of bases not matched to a gene: 3. The chain's CDR3 is CASSQDRGEAFF. CDR3 nucleotides: TGTGCCAGCAGTCAGGACAGGGGTGAAGCTTTCTTT.

This clone was detected once. The chain couples TRBV4-3 to TRBJ2-7; perhaps TRBD1 as D (5 bases). This CDR3 spans 15 amino acids. Trimming left V 0 bases short and J 2 bases short, with 11 bases between. CDR1 is LGHNA, CDR2 YSLEER, per germline. As DNA, the CDR3 is TGCGCCAGCAGCCAAGATTGGGGCCCACCCTACGAGCAGTACTTC. Its translation: CASSQDWGPPYEQYF.

V usage is TRBV10-2 and J usage is TRBJ1-2, with TRBD1 matching over 8 bases. The CDR3 totals 12 residues. The germline CDR1 and CDR2 sequences are WSHSY and SAAADI. J lost 8 bases, V lost 5 bases, and 4 bases had no gene match. The chain's CDR3 is CASSSGQGGYTF. For the CDR3, the DNA is TGCGCCAGCAGTTCCGGACAGGGCGGCTACACCTTC.

The sample holds one count of this clone. The V and J genes are TRBV2 and TRBJ2-5; 8 nucleotides agree with TRBD1. The CDR3 extends over 15 amino acids. Trimming took 7 bases from V and 4 from J; bases not matched to a gene: 11. Germline V lookup: CDR1 SNHLY, CDR2 FYNNEI. As DNA, the CDR3 is TGTGCCAGCACCGAAGGGTGGACAGGGTCAGAGACCCAGTACTTC. As protein: CASTEGWTGSETQYF.

The chain joins TRBV28 to TRBJ1-1; D is perhaps TRBD1 (5 bases). The CDR3 length is 14 residues. Germline values: CDR1 MDHEN, CDR2 SYDVKM. V gave up 6 bases and J gave up 3 bases, with 14 bases separating them. Here the CDR3 reads CASSLRGSDTEAFF. In DNA form, the CDR3 reads TGTGCCAGCAGCCTTAGGGGTAGTGACACTGAAGCTTTCTTT. Full variable domain (rest looked up from reference TRBV28 and TRBJ1-1): DVKVTQSSRYLVKRTGEKVFLECVQDMDHENMFWYRQDPGLGLRLIYFSYDVKMKEKGDIPEGYSVSREKKERFSLILESASTNQTSMYLCASSLRGSDTEAFFGQGTRLTVV.

V usage is TRBV7-3 and J usage is TRBJ1-2; tentatively, D is TRBD1 (6 bases). The V gene lost 4 bases and the J gene lost 4 bases, with 10 bases spanning the gap. CDR1 is SGHTA, CDR2 FQGTGA, per germline. CDR3 length equals 13 residues. The CDR3 bases are TGTGCCAGCAGCTCGGACAGAGTCTATGGCTACACCTTC. This encodes CASSSDRVYGYTF.